This T cell receptor (beta chain) was sequenced in a study of response to subunit inactivated influenza vaccine. Study-level findings and limits: Authors suggested seasonal influenza vaccinations each recruit few new T cells.

This clonotype was detected ten times or more. Its antigen is undetermined. Looked up from germline, CDR1 is SGHRS and CDR2 is YFSETQ. The CDR3 is 13 residues long. The germline V and J ends were trimmed by 7 bases and 2 bases, with 12 bases remaining between them. From the RT-PCR reads, TCRdb called clonotypes with MiXCR, one entry per CDR3 protein. Of 150,000 to 200,000 distinct CDR3 sequences in the sample, about a tenth were seen once. This receptor was identified in a man aged 45-65 years who received an inactivated influenza vaccine. The sample here was non-naive T cells sorted from PBMCs, taken roughly 45 days after vaccination. The chain is built from TRBV5-1 and TRBJ1-2, with D possibly matching TRBD1 (5 bases). The CDR3 region has the DNA TGCGCCAGCTCCGCGGGGGAAAACTATGGCTACACCTTC. Amino acid sequence: CASSAGENYGYTF.